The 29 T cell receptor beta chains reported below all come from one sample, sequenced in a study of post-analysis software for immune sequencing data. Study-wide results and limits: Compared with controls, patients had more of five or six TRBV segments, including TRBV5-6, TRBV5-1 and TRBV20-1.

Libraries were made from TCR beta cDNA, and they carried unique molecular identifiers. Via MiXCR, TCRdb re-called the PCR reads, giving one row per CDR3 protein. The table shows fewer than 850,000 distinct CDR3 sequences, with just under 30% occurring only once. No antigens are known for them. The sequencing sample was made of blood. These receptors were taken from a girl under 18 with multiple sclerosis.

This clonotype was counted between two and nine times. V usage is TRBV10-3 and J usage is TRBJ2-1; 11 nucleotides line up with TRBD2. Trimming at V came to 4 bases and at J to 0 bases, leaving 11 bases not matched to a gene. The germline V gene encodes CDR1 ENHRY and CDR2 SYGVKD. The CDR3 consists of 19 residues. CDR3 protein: CAISGAGLAGLSSYNEQFF. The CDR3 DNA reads TGTGCCATCAGTGGAGCCGGACTAGCGGGCCTCAGCTCCTACAATGAGCAGTTCTTC.

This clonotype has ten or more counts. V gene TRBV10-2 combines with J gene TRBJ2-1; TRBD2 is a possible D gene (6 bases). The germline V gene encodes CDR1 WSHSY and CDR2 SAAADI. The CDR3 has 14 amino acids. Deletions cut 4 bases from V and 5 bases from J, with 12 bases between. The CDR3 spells CASSVRLENNEQFF. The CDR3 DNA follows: TGCGCCAGCAGTGTCAGACTAGAGAACAATGAGCAGTTCTTC.

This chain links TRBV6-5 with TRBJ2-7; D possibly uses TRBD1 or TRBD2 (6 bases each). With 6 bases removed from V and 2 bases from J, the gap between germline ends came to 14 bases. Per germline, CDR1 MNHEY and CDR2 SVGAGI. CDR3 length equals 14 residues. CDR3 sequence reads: CASRSWGATYEQYF. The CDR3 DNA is TGTGCCAGCAGGTCTTGGGGGGCTACCTACGAGCAGTACTTC.

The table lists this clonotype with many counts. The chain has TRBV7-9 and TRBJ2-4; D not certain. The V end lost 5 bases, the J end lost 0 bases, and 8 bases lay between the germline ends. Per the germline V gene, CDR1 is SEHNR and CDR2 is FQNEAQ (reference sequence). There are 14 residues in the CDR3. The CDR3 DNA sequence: TGTGCCAGCAGCCCCGCGCTAGCCAAAAACATTCAGTACTTC. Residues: CASSPALAKNIQYF.

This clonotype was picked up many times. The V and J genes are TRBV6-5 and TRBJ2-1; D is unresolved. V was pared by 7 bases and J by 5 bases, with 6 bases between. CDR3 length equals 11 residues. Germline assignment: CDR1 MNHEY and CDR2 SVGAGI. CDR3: CASIRDNEQFF. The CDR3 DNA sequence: TGTGCCAGCATCCGGGACAATGAGCAGTTCTTC.

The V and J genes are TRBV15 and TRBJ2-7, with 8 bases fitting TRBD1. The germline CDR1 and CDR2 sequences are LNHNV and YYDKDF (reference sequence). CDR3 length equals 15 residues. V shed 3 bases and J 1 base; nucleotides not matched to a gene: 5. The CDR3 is CATSSTGGPSYEQYF. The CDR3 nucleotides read TGTGCCACCAGCAGTACAGGGGGACCGTCCTACGAGCAGTACTTC.

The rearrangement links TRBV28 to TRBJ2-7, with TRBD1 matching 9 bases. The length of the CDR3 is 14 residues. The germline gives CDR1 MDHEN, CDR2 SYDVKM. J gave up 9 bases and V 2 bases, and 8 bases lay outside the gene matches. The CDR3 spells CASSLGRGTGRQYF. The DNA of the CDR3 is TGTGCCAGCAGTTTAGGCCGCGGGACAGGGAGGCAGTACTTC.

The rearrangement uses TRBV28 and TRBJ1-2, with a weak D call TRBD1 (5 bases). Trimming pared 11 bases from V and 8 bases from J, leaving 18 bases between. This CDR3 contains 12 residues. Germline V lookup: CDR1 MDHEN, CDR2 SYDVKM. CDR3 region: CACSSGGDGYTF. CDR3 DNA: TGTGCCTGTTCGTCGGGAGGGGACGGCTACACCTTC.

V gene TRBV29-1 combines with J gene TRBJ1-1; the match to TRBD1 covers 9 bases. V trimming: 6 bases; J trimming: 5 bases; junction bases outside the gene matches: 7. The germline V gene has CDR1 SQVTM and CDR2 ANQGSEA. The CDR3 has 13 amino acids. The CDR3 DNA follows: TGCAGCGTAGAGGGACAGGGCGGTACTGAAGCTTTCTTT. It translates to CSVEGQGGTEAFF. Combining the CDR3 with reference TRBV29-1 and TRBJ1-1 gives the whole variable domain SAVISQKPSRDICQRGTSLTIQCQVDSQVTMMFWYRQQPGQSLTLIATANQGSEATYESGFVIDKFPISRPNLTFSTLTVSNMSPEDSSIYLCSVEGQGGTEAFFGQGTRLTVV.

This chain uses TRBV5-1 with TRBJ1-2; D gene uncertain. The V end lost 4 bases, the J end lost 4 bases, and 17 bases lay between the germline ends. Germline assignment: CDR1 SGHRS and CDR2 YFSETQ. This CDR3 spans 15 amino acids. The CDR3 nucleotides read TGCGCCAGCAGCCCTTCGGCAGGAGAAGGCTATGGCTACACCTTC. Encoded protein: CASSPSAGEGYGYTF. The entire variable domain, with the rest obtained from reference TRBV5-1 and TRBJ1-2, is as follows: KAGVTQTPRYLIKTRGQQVTLSCSPISGHRSVSWYQQTPGQGLQFLFEYFSETQRNKGNFPGRFSGRQFSNSRSEMNVSTLELGDSALYLCASSPSAGEGYGYTFGSGTRLTVV.

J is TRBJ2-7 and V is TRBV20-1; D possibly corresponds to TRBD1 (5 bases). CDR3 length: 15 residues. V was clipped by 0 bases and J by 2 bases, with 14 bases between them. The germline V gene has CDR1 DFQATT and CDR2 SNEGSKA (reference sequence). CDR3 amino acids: CSARDLGQGTYEQYF. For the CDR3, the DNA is TGCAGTGCTAGAGATTTGGGGCAGGGTACCTACGAGCAGTACTTC.

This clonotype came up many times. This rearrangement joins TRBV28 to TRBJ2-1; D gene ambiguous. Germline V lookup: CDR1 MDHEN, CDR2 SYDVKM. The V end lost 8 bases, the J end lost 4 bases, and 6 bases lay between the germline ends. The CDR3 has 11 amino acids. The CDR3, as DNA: TGTGCCAGCGGCAGTTACAATGAGCAGTTCTTC. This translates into CASGSYNEQFF.

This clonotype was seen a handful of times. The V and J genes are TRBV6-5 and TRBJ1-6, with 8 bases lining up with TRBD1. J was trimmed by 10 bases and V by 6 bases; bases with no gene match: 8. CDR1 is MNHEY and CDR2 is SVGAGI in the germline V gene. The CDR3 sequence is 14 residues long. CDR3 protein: CASSPQGAGSPLHF. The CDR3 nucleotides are TGTGCCAGCAGCCCCCAGGGGGCAGGATCACCCCTCCACTTT.

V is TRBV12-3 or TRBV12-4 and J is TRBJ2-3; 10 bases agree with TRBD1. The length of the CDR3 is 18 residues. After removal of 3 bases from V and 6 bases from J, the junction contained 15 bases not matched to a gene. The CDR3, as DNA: TGTGCCAGCAGTTTTCGGTCAGCCGGGACAGGGGCTGGTGATACGCAGTATTTT. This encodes CASSFRSAGTGAGDTQYF.

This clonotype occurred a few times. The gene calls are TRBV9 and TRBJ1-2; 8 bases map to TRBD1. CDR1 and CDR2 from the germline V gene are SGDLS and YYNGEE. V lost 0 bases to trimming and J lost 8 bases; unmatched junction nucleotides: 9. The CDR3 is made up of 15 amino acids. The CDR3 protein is CASSVERTGRLGYTF. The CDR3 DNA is TGTGCCAGCAGCGTAGAGAGGACAGGGCGTCTAGGCTACACCTTC.

DNA of the CDR3: TGTGCCAGCAGCCCCCTTGCGGGCGCCTCCTACGAGCAGTACTTC. Amino acid sequence: CASSPLAGASYEQYF. The J gene is TRBJ2-7, the V gene TRBV5-8, with TRBD2 as a possible D gene (5 bases). V was shortened by 4 bases and J by 0 bases, with 14 bases between the two germline ends. Looked up from germline, CDR1 is SGHTS and CDR2 is YDEGEE. This CDR3 region has 15 residues.

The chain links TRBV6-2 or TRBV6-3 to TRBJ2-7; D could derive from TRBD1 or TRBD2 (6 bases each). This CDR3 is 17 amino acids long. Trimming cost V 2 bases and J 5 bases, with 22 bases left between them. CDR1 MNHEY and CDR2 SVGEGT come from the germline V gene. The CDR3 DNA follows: TGTGCCAGCAGTTACCCCTTAGGGGGGATGCCCTTGGACGAGCAGTACTTC. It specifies CASSYPLGGMPLDEQYF.

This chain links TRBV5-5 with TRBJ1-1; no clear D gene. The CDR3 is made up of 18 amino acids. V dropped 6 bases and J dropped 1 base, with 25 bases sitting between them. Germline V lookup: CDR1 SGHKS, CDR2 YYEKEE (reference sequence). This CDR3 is CASIRRLIQITTNTEAFF. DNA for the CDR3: TGTGCCAGCATCCGTCGCCTTATACAAATAACCACGAACACTGAAGCTTTCTTT.

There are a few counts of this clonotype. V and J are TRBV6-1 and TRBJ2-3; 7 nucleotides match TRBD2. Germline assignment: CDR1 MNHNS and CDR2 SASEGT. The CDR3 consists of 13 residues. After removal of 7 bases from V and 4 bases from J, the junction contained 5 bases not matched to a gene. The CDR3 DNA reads TGTGCCAGCACGACGGGGGGACCAGATACGCAGTATTTT. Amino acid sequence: CASTTGGPDTQYF.

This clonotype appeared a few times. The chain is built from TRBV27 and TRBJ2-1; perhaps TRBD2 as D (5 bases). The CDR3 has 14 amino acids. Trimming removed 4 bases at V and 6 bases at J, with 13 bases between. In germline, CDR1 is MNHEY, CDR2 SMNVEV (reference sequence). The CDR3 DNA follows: TGTGCCAGCAGTTCGCCGACTACGGGCAATGAGCAGTTCTTC. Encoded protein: CASSSPTTGNEQFF.

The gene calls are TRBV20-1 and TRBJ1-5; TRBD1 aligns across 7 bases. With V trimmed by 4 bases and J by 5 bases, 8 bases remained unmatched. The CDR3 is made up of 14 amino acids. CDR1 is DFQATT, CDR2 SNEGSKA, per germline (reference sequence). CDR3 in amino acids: CSAKTGLLDQPQHF. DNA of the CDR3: TGCAGTGCTAAGACAGGGTTGTTGGATCAGCCCCAGCATTTT.

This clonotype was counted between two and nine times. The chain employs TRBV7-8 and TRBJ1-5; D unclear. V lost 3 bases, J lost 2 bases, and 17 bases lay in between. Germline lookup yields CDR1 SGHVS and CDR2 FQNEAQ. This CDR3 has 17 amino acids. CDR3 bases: TGTGCCAGCAGCTTTACGGCCAACAACCTAGGCAATCAGCCCCAGCATTTT. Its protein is CASSFTANNLGNQPQHF.

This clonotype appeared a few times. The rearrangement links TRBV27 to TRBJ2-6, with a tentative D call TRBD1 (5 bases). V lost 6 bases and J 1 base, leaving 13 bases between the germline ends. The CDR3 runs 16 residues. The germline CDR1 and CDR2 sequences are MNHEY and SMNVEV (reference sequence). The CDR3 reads CASRGASISGANVLTF. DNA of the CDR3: TGTGCCAGCAGAGGGGCTAGTATTTCTGGGGCCAACGTCCTGACTTTC.

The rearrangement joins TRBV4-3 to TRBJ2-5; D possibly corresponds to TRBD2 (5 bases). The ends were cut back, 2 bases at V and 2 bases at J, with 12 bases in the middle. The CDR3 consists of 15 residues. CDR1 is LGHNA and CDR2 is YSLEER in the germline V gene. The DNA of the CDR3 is TGCGCCAGCAGCCAAAGAGAGAGGGAGCAAGAGACCCAGTACTTC. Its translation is CASSQREREQETQYF.

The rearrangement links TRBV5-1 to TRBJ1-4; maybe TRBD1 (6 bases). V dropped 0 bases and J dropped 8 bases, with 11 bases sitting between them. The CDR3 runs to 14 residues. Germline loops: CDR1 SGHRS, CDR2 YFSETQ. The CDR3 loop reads CASSLAGGSEKLFF. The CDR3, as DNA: TGCGCCAGCAGCTTGGCCGGGGGCTCGGAAAAACTGTTTTTT.

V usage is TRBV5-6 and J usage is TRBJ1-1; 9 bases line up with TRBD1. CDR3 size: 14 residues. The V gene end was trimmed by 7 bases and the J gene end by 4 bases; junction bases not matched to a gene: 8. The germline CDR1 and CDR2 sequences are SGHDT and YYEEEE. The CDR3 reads CASRFTGGGTEAFF. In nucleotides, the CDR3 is TGTGCCAGCCGATTCACAGGGGGCGGCACTGAAGCTTTCTTT.

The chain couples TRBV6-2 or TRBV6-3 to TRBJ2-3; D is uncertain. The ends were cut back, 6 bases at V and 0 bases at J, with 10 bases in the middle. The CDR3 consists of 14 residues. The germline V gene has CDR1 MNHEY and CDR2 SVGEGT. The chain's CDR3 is CASRAIGSTDTQYF. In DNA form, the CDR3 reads TGTGCCAGCAGAGCAATCGGTAGCACAGATACGCAGTATTTT.

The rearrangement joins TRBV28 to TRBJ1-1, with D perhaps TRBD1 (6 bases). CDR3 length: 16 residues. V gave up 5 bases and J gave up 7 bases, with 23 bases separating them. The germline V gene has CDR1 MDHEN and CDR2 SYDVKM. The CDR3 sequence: CASSQTTGINTYEAFF. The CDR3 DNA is TGTGCCAGCAGTCAAACGACAGGAATAAACACTTATGAAGCTTTCTTT.

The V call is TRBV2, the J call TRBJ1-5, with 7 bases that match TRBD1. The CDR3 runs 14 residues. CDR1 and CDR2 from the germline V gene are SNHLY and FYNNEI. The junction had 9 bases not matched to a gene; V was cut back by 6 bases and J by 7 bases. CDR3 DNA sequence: TGTGCCAGCAGGGGACGACAGGGAAGACAGCCCCAGCATTTT. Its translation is CASRGRQGRQPQHF. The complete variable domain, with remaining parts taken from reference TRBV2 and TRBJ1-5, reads EPEVTQTPSHQVTQMGQEVILRCVPISNHLYFYWYRQILGQKVEFLVSFYNNEISEKSEIFDDQFSVERPDGSNFTLKIRSTKLEDSAMYFCASRGRQGRQPQHFGDGTRLSIL.